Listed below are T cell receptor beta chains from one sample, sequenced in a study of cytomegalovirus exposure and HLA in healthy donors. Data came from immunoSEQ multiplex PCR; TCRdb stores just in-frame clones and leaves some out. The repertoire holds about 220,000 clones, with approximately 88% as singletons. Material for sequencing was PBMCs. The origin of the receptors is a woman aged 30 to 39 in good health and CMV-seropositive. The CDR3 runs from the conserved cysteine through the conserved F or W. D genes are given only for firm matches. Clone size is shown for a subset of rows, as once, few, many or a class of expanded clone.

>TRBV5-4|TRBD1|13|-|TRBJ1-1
CASSIRGRPEAFF
TGTGCCAGCAGCATCAGGGGGCGCCCTGAAGCTTTCTTT
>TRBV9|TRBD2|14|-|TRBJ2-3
CASSPRGGENTQYF
TGTGCCAGCAGCCCCCGGGGGGGCGAGAATACGCAGTATTTT
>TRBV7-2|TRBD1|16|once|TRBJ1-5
CASSAETGIRNQPQHF
TGTGCCAGCAGCGCCGAGACAGGGATCCGCAATCAGCCCCAGCATTTT
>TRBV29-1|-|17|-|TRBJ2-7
CSVASSGWRLAGDEQYF
TGCAGCGTTGCATCTAGCGGTTGGCGCCTAGCAGGGGACGAGCAGTACTTC
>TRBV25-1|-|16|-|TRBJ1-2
CASSEYQGEGSYGYTF
TGTGCCAGCAGTGAATACCAGGGCGAGGGTAGCTATGGCTACACCTTC
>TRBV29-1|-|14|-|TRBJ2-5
CSVIYGTSQETQYF
TGCAGCGTGATTTACGGGACTTCACAAGAGACCCAGTACTTC
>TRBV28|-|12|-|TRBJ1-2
CASSTQDYGYTF
TGTGCCAGCAGTACACAGGACTATGGCTACACCTTC
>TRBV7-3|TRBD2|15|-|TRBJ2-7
CASSPRLAEPYEQYF
TGTGCCAGCAGCCCGCGACTAGCGGAGCCCTACGAGCAGTACTTC
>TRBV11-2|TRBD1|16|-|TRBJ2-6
CASSLGKGQKANVLTF
TGTGCCAGCAGCTTAGGGAAGGGACAGAAGGCCAACGTCCTGACTTTC
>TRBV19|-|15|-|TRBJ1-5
CASSIEMIGNQPQHF
TGTGCCAGTAGTATAGAAATGATTGGCAATCAGCCCCAGCATTTT
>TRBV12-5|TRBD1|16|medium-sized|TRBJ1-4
CASGLARTGRQEKLFF
TGTGCTAGTGGTTTGGCAAGGACAGGGCGGCAGGAAAAACTGTTTTTT
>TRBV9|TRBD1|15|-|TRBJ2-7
CASSVGGTGYSEQYF
TGTGCCAGCAGCGTAGGGGGGACAGGGTACAGCGAGCAGTACTTC
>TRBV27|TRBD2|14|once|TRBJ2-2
CASSWRTSGGELFF
TGTGCCAGCAGTTGGAGGACTAGCGGGGGGGAGCTGTTTTTT
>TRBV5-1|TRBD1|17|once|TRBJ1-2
CASSLAPTDRVNYGYTF
TGCGCCAGCAGCTTGGCCCCTACAGACAGGGTTAACTATGGCTACACCTTC
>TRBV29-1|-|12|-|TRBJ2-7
CSVEGEKYEQYF
TGCAGCGTTGAAGGCGAGAAGTACGAGCAGTACTTC
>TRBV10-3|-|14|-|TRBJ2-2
CAIRGQPATGELFF
TGTGCCATCAGAGGACAGCCTGCCACCGGGGAGCTGTTTTTT
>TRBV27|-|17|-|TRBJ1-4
CASSSIFSGVLGEKLFF
TGTGCCAGCAGTTCAATATTCTCAGGGGTCCTGGGGGAAAAACTGTTTTTT
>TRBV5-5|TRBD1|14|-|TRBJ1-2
CASSPGQGHSGYTF
TGTGCCAGCAGCCCGGGACAGGGACATAGCGGCTACACCTTC
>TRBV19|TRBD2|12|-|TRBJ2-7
CASRGGTYEQYF
TGTGCCAGTCGGGGGGGCACCTACGAGCAGTACTTC
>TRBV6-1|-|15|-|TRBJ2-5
CASSEFGPGQETQYF
TGTGCCAGCAGTGAATTTGGTCCAGGACAAGAGACCCAGTACTTC
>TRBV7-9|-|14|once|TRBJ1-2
CASSPRGGNYGYTF
TGTGCCAGCAGCCCCCGAGGAGGAAACTATGGCTACACCTTC
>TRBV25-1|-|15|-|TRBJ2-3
CASSDPNGGADTQYF
TGTGCCAGCAGTGATCCTAATGGGGGTGCAGATACGCAGTATTTT
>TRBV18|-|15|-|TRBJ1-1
CASSPLKGADTEAFF
TGTGCCAGCTCACCACTTAAGGGAGCGGACACTGAAGCTTTCTTT
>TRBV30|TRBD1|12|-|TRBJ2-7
CAWRDRSGEQYF
TGTGCCTGGAGGGACAGGTCGGGCGAGCAGTACTTC
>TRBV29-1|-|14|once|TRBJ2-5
CSVLQRASKETQYF
TGCAGCGTGCTCCAGCGGGCAAGCAAAGAGACCCAGTACTTC
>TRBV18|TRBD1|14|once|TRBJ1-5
CASSPGQPNQPQHF
TGTGCCAGCTCCCCGGGACAGCCAAATCAGCCCCAGCATTTT
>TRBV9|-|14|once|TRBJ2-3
CASSVELQADTQYF
TGTGCCAGCAGCGTAGAACTCCAGGCAGATACGCAGTATTTT
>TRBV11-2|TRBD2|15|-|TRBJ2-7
CASSLGSGIGYEQYF
TGTGCCAGCAGCTTAGGGAGCGGGATAGGTTATGAGCAGTACTTC
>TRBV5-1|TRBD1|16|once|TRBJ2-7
CASSLDPPKTGEGEYF
TGCGCCAGCAGCTTGGACCCCCCGAAAACAGGGGAAGGGGAGTACTTC
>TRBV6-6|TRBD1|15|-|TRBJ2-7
CASSYFRTGSYEQYF
TGTGCCAGCAGTTACTTCAGGACAGGGTCCTACGAGCAGTACTTC
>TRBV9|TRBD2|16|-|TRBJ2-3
CASTLSGGRATDTQYF
TGTGCCAGCACCCTCAGCGGAGGGAGGGCTACAGATACGCAGTATTTT
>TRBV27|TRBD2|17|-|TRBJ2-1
CASSLWQISGGGNEQFF
TGTGCCAGCAGTTTATGGCAAATATCGGGAGGTGGCAATGAGCAGTTCTTC